Presented here are 12 T cell receptor beta chains from one specimen sequenced in a study of T cells in Graves' hyperthyroidism and ophthalmopathy. Using RNA transcripts as the source, TCR beta CDR3 regions were amplified. First-round RT-PCR with HTBI primers amplified the TCR CDR3 region. TCRdb reprocessed the multiplex PCR reads via MiXCR and lists one record per CDR3 protein. The table has about 640,000 distinct CDR3 sequences, about 15% seen once. Sequencing used blood. The receptors stem from a woman aged 50 to 65 with Graves' ophthalmopathy.

In the case of this clonotype: This may stem from a read error, because a much larger clone lies one nucleotide away. The genes are TRBV6-2 or TRBV6-3 and TRBJ1-2; TRBD1 aligns across 7 bases. V gave up 6 bases and J gave up 7 bases; unmatched junction bases: 14. The germline CDR1 and CDR2 sequences are MNHEY and SVGEGT. This CDR3 is built from 15 residues. Here the CDR3 DNA reads TGTGCCAGCAGCCTATCAGGGGGGACAAGGACTGGCTACACCTTC. This encodes CASSLSGGTRTGYTF.

This clonotype has ten or more counts. This chain links TRBV27 with TRBJ2-3; D unresolved. CDR1 and CDR2 (germline): MNHEY, SMNVEV (reference sequence). The CDR3 contains 16 residues. V lost 0 bases, J lost 4 bases, and 14 bases lay in between. The CDR3 loop reads CASSLSGDFWPDTQYF. DNA of the CDR3: TGTGCCAGCAGTTTATCTGGGGATTTTTGGCCAGATACGCAGTATTTT.

This clonotype occurred many times. Here the CDR3 reads CSVVERTSGNEQFF. The DNA for the CDR3 is TGCAGCGTAGTGGAAAGGACTAGCGGCAATGAGCAGTTCTTC. The chain carries TRBV29-1 and TRBJ2-1; 10 nucleotides agree with TRBD2. The germline CDR1 and CDR2 sequences are SQVTM and ANQGSEA. The CDR3 is 14 amino acids. After removal of 6 bases from V and 6 bases from J, the junction contained 8 bases not matched to a gene.

This clonotype was counted at least ten times. CDR3 protein: CASSPRETVKNIQYF. The CDR3 coding sequence is TGTGCCAGCTCACCGCGGGAGACGGTCAAAAACATTCAGTACTTC. The chain is built from TRBV18 and TRBJ2-4; TRBD2 agrees at 7 bases. V lost 3 bases and J lost 3; bases outside the gene matches: 5. Germline values: CDR1 KGHSH, CDR2 LQKENI. This CDR3 is 15 amino acids long.

This clonotype was detected many times. V is TRBV7-6 and J is TRBJ2-5; 9 bases align to TRBD1. The junction had 8 bases not matched to a gene; V was cut back by 2 bases and J by 4 bases. Looked up from germline, CDR1 is SGHVS and CDR2 is FNYEAQ. This CDR3 comprises 16 residues. CDR3 in amino acids: CASSLRGTGIGETQYF. CDR3 coding DNA: TGTGCCAGCAGCTTACGAGGGACAGGGATCGGAGAGACCCAGTACTTC.

This clonotype was seen a handful of times. This rearrangement joins TRBV7-9 to TRBJ2-5, with D possibly TRBD2 on 6 matching bases. Per germline, CDR1 SEHNR and CDR2 FQNEAQ (reference sequence). This CDR3 is built from 13 residues. V was clipped by 7 bases and J by 5 bases, with 14 bases between them. In DNA, the CDR3 is TGTGCCAGCACCGATGCGGGGTACGAGACCCAGTACTTC. Amino acid sequence: CASTDAGYETQYF.

Ten or more counts support this clonotype. V is TRBV6-1 and J is TRBJ2-7; 10 nucleotides match TRBD2. V lost 6 bases to trimming and J lost 3 bases; unmatched junction nucleotides: 8. The CDR3 contains 15 residues. CDR1 MNHNS and CDR2 SASEGT come from the germline V gene. This CDR3 reads CASRVGLATNYEQYF. DNA of the CDR3: TGTGCCAGCAGGGTGGGACTAGCGACTAACTACGAGCAGTACTTC.

This clonotype was seen only a few times. The chain couples TRBV5-1 to TRBJ2-2; 12 nucleotides match TRBD2. With V trimmed by 7 bases and J by 4 bases, 17 bases remained unmatched. This CDR3 is built from 19 residues. Germline assignment: CDR1 SGHRS and CDR2 YFSETQ. CDR3: CASEPGTSGFLAFTGELFF. CDR3 bases: TGCGCCAGCGAACCCGGGACTAGCGGGTTTCTGGCGTTCACCGGGGAGCTGTTTTTT.

Regarding this clonotype: This may be a read error, as it is one base from a much larger clone. The chain recombines TRBV6-1 with TRBJ2-3; the match to TRBD2 covers 13 bases. This CDR3 comprises 15 residues. V shed 6 bases, J shed 3 bases, and the junction held 3 bases outside the gene matches. Germline V gene lookup returns CDR1 MNHNS and CDR2 SASEGT. CDR3 DNA: TGTGCCAGCAGAGCACTAGCGGGAGGGACAGATACGCAGTATTTT. It is translated as CASRALAGGTDTQYF.

This sequence joins TRBV7-2 and TRBJ1-3; 9 nucleotides agree with TRBD1. The ends lost 1 base at V and 7 bases at J; junction bases unmatched: 8. Germline values: CDR1 SGHTA, CDR2 FQGNSA. There are 16 residues in the CDR3. The CDR3 nucleotides are TGTGCCAGCAGCTTAGTTACAGGGGGCCATGGGAACACCATATATTTT. Protein sequence: CASSLVTGGHGNTIYF.

This clonotype was detected a few times. V and J are TRBV11-2 and TRBJ1-4, with 9 bases aligning to TRBD1. Germline V gene data show CDR1 as SGHAT and CDR2 as FQNNGV. J gave up 7 bases and V 5 bases, and 5 bases lay outside the gene matches. The length of the CDR3 is 14 residues. The CDR3 loop is CASSRGQGGEKLFF. The DNA of the CDR3 is TGTGCCAGCAGCCGGGGACAGGGAGGTGAAAAACTGTTTTTT.

This clonotype was seen more than once but under ten times. The CDR3: CASSNRRSTEAFF. DNA of the CDR3: TGTGCCAGTAGTAATAGGAGGAGCACTGAAGCTTTCTTT. This rearrangement joins TRBV19 to TRBJ1-1; no clear D gene. V shed 4 bases and J shed 4 bases, with 10 bases lying between them. Germline-derived CDR1 and CDR2 are LNHDA and SQIVND (reference sequence). The CDR3 is 13 residues long.